Shown below are 12 T cell receptor beta chains from a single sample sequenced in a study. TCRdb re-analysed the 5' RACE reads in MiXCR, keeping a single row per CDR3 protein. The sample consists of over 45,000 distinct CDR3 sequences, approximately 26% of them appearing once. The sorted Tregs were CD4+CD25+CD127-/low cells. Sequencing used tumor-infiltrating Tregs sorted from the breast tumor. These receptors came from a female donor with breast cancer.

V is TRBV28 and J is TRBJ1-5; no clear D. Germline assignment: CDR1 MDHEN and CDR2 SYDVKM. The CDR3 is made up of 14 amino acids. V lost 3 bases, J lost 1 base, and 7 bases lay in between. The CDR3 sequence is CASSFSRSNQPQHF. CDR3 bases: TGTGCCAGCAGTTTTTCACGAAGCAATCAGCCCCAGCATTTT.

This clonotype was observed many times. This CDR3 reads CASSQDAGGVGKLFF. In DNA form, the CDR3 reads TGCGCCAGCAGCCAAGATGCAGGGGGCGTCGGAAAACTGTTTTTT. The rearrangement joins TRBV4-3 to TRBJ1-4; 8 positions agree with TRBD1. The germline CDR1 and CDR2 sequences are LGHNA and YSLEER. J was trimmed by 10 bases and V by 0 bases; bases with no gene match: 7. The CDR3 contains 15 residues.

This clonotype was counted many times. The chain employs TRBV20-1 and TRBJ2-1; no firm D call. Germline assignment: CDR1 DFQATT and CDR2 SNEGSKA (reference sequence). V was clipped by 3 bases and J by 0 bases, with 6 bases between them. CDR3 size: 13 residues. This chain's CDR3 is CSASRASYNEQFF. CDR3 nucleotide sequence: TGCAGTGCTAGCCGGGCCTCCTACAATGAGCAGTTCTTC.

V and J are TRBV29-1 and TRBJ1-1, with D possibly matching TRBD1 (5 bases). Germline V CDR1 and CDR2: SQVTM, ANQGSEA. Trimming cost V 4 bases and J 0 bases, with 15 bases left between them. The CDR3 is made up of 15 amino acids. Here the CDR3 DNA reads TGCAGCGTTGGGGCAGGGTGGGGGATGAACACTGAAGCTTTCTTT. It is translated as CSVGAGWGMNTEAFF.

This clonotype was seen a single time. CDR3 sequence: CASSPRAGSDSGANVLTF. The CDR3 DNA sequence: TGTGCCAGCAGTCCAAGGGCGGGGAGTGACTCTGGGGCCAACGTCCTGACTTTC. The chain employs TRBV7-2 and TRBJ2-6; TRBD2 might be the D (6 bases). V lost 6 bases and J lost 0, with 18 bases in between. Per the germline V gene, CDR1 is SGHTA and CDR2 is FQGNSA. This CDR3 region has 18 residues.

This chain uses TRBV20-1 with TRBJ1-6; possible D gene TRBD1, 5 bases. The CDR3 extends over 16 amino acids. The germline V and J ends were trimmed by 0 bases and 8 bases, with 17 bases remaining between them. CDR1 and CDR2 from the germline V gene are DFQATT and SNEGSKA (reference sequence). The CDR3 loop is CSARDFARETHSPLHF. The CDR3 DNA reads TGCAGTGCTAGAGATTTCGCCAGGGAAACCCATTCACCCCTCCACTTT.

The rearrangement uses TRBV2 and TRBJ2-6; no clear D. Germline values: CDR1 SNHLY, CDR2 FYNNEI. Trimming took 2 bases from V and 2 from J, leaving 7 bases between them. This CDR3 comprises 15 residues. Here the CDR3 reads CASSESEAGANVLTF. CDR3 coding DNA: TGTGCCAGCAGTGAATCAGAGGCTGGGGCCAACGTCCTGACTTTC.

Note on this clonotype: Because it lacks the conserved phenylalanine or tryptophan at the end, this CDR3 is likely a read error. CDR3 residues: CASSPQGTDTQYS. The CDR3 region has the DNA TGTGCCAGCAGCCCACAGGGCACAGATACGCAGTATTCT. The chain joins TRBV6-6 to TRBJ2-3, with D possibly matching TRBD1 (5 bases). CDR1 MNHNY and CDR2 SVGAGI come from the germline V gene (reference sequence). The CDR3 contains 13 residues. Trimming stripped 6 bases from V and 1 base from J, with 8 bases between.

This clonotype is medium-sized by share. This chain links TRBV6-2 or TRBV6-3 with TRBJ2-3; D is perhaps TRBD2 (5 bases). The CDR3 sequence is 14 residues long. Per the germline V gene, CDR1 is MNHEY and CDR2 is SVGEGT. Trimming removed 7 bases from V and 5 bases from J, with 16 bases in between. The CDR3 DNA sequence: TGTGCCAGCATCAAACAACTAGGAGGAGATACGCAGTATTTT. As protein: CASIKQLGGDTQYF.

This clonotype has more than one count but fewer than ten. The chain couples TRBV6-5 to TRBJ1-3; 8 nucleotides match TRBD1. Germline V gives CDR1 MNHEY, CDR2 SVGAGI. V trimming: 5 bases; J trimming: 3 bases; junction bases outside the gene matches: 3. The CDR3 is 14 residues long. The CDR3 DNA sequence: TGTGCCAGCAGTCGACAGGGGAGTGGAAACACCATATATTTT. Protein sequence: CASSRQGSGNTIYF.

A remark on this clonotype: A read error is possible here, since a much larger clone lies one base away. This rearrangement joins TRBV20-1 to TRBJ1-1, with D possibly TRBD1 on 6 matching bases. The germline CDR1 and CDR2 sequences are DFQATT and SNEGSKA (reference sequence). This CDR3 spans 15 amino acids. The germline V and J ends were trimmed by 6 bases and 4 bases, with 21 bases remaining between them. The CDR3 protein is CSARTLQGLGTEAFF. The CDR3 region has the DNA TGCAGTGCACGGACCTTACAGGGTCTCGGCACTGAAGCTTTCTTT.

Concerning this clonotype: This may come from a read error, since a much larger clone is one base off. The chain links TRBV27 to TRBJ2-7; D may be TRBD2 (6 bases). The CDR3 consists of 13 residues. Germline values: CDR1 MNHEY, CDR2 SMNVEV (reference sequence). Between the trimmed V and J ends, which lost 1 base and 5 bases, there was a span of 9 bases. The DNA of the CDR3 is TGTGCCAGCAGTTTATGGCGGGGAGACGAGCAGTACTTC. Its translation is CASSLWRGDEQYF.